This TCR beta chain comes out of a study of cytomegalovirus exposure and HLA in healthy donors. Study background: T cells numbering around 190 million yielded roughly 120 million unique TCR beta sequences in an earlier analysis. Study-level results: Earlier analysis found most TCR beta V segments productive about 87% or about 30% of the time.

Concerning this clone: Antigen: not known.

Vbeta (60) and Jbeta (13) primers were used in the PCR. Repertoires were generated with immunoSEQ multiplex PCR, while TCRdb's copy carries only in-frame clones and drops some. The sample carries 150,000 to 200,000 clones, 60% to 80% recorded once. Trimming removed 0 bases at V and 2 bases at J, with 12 bases between. Per the germline V gene, CDR1 is SGHRS and CDR2 is YFSETQ. This CDR3 has 15 amino acids. The sequenced material came from PBMCs. This chain uses TRBV5-1 with TRBJ2-7; D is possibly TRBD2 (6 bases). This TCR was sampled from a male donor in good health and CMV-seronegative. For the CDR3, the DNA is TGCGCCAGCAGCTTGGCCGGCGGGACCACCTACGAGCAGTACTTC. Translating gives CASSLAGGTTYEQYF.